This T cell receptor (beta chain) was sequenced during a study of molecular identifiers for immune sequencing clone quantification. This clonotype appeared many times. Deletions cut 3 bases from V and 3 bases from J, with 15 bases between. CDR1 and CDR2 from the germline V gene are MGHRA and YSYEKL. The CDR3 consists of 16 residues. TCRdb analysed the PCR reads with MiXCR anew, one entry per CDR3 protein. Counted here are 460,000 or so distinct CDR3 sequences, roughly 23% occurring once; the ten biggest clones make up about 0.8%. This clonotype was sampled from a human donor in good health. Some libraries in this study had Jurkat cell RNA spiked in. Sequencing input: naive CD8+ T cells from blood, with Jurkat cell RNA spiked in. As for subset: FACS-sorted CD8+CD4-CCR7+CD45RA+ naive T cells. V gene TRBV4-1 combines with J gene TRBJ2-1; unclear D gene. Here the CDR3 DNA reads TGCGCCAGCAGCCAGCAGAATACAGCTTACTACAATGAGCAGTTCTTC. As protein: CASSQQNTAYYNEQFF.